The clone carrying this TCR beta chain appeared a single time. The entry originates in a study of blood T cell repertoires in COVID-19. Germline values: CDR1 MNHEY, CDR2 SVGAGI. This CDR3 comprises 13 residues. V was pared by 7 bases and J by 5 bases, with 11 bases between. Method: immunoSEQ multiplex PCR; TCRdb's copy keeps in-frame clones and lacks some. The data hold under 200,000 clones, with 60% to 85% observed a single time. Sequenced material: peripheral blood. The rearrangement links TRBV6-5 to TRBJ2-2, with D tentatively TRBD1 (5 bases). This sequence was found in a woman aged 55-70 years with COVID-19, enrolled during active disease. The CDR3 nucleotides are TGTGCCAGCACCAGAAGGGGAACCGGGGAGCTGTTTTTT. Its translation is CASTRRGTGELFF.